This TCR beta chain comes out of a study of T cells expressing NK-cell markers. CDR1 is MNHEY, CDR2 SMNVEV, per germline (reference sequence). This CDR3 comprises 13 residues. Each CDR3 protein gets one entry in TCRdb, which reprocessed the 5' RACE reads and gives no DNA. In total, the table holds 200,000 to 300,000 distinct CDR3 sequences. On this clonotype itself: Its antigen is still unknown.

General study points: A range of roughly 1.0-7.0% of CD8+ T cells consisted of dominant NKG2C+ clonotypes in about six donors.

What was sequenced was blood T cells: a sorted CD56 or NKG2C T cell subset, CD4+ or CD8+ T cells, or bulk PBMC T cells (not recorded which). The clonotype comes from a man aged 18 to 30 in good health. The chain has TRBV27 and TRBJ2-3; there is no DNA to check the TCRdb D call of TRBD1. CDR3 sequence: CASSLRAADTQYF.